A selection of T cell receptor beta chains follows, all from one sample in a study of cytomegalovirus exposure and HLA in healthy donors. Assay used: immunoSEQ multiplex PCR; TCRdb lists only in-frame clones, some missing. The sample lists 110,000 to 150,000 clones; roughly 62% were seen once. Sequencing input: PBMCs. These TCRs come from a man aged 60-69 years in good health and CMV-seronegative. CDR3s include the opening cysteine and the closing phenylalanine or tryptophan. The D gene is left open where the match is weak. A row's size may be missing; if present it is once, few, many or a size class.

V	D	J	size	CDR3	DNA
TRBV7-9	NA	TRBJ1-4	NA	CASSLLGTPSSEKLFF	TGTGCCAGCAGCTTACTAGGGACACCTAGTAGTGAAAAACTGTTTTTT
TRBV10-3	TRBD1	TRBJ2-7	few	CAISESGGQGGSYEQYF	TGTGCCATCAGTGAGTCAGGCGGACAGGGTGGGTCCTACGAGCAGTACTTC
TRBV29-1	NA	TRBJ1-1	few	CSVRSQVNTEAFF	TGCAGCGTTAGATCTCAGGTGAACACTGAAGCTTTCTTT
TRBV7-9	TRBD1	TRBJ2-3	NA	CASSYRGRTDTQYF	TGTGCCAGCAGCTACAGGGGGCGAACAGATACGCAGTATTTT
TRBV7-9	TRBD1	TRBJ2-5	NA	CASSFTGATLSETQYF	TGTGCCAGCAGTTTTACAGGGGCGACCCTGTCAGAGACCCAGTACTTC
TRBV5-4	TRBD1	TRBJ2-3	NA	CASSGGQGRFTDTQYF	TGTGCCAGCAGCGGAGGACAGGGGAGGTTCACAGATACGCAGTATTTT
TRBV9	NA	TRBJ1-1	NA	CASSVVQGDTEAFF	TGTGCCAGCAGCGTAGTACAGGGAGACACTGAAGCTTTCTTT
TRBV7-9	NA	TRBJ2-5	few	CASSLSADYQETQYF	TGTGCCAGCAGCTTATCAGCAGACTACCAAGAGACCCAGTACTTC
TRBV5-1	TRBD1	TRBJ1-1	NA	CASSPDREDGEAFF	TGCGCCAGCAGCCCCGACAGGGAGGACGGTGAAGCTTTCTTT
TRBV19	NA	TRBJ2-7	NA	CASSATGYEQYF	TGTGCCAGTAGTGCGACAGGCTACGAGCAGTACTTC
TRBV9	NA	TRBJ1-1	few	CASSVVQGGTEAFF	TGTGCCAGCAGCGTAGTGCAGGGCGGCACTGAAGCTTTCTTT
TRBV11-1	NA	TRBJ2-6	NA	CASGWSRVSGANVLTF	TGTGCCAGCGGATGGAGCCGAGTCTCTGGGGCCAACGTCCTGACTTTC
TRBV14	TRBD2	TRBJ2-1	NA	CASSQDKSGRLSYNEQFF	TGTGCCAGCAGCCAAGATAAAAGCGGGAGGCTCTCCTACAATGAGCAGTTCTTC
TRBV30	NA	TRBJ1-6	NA	CAWIGVPNSPLHF	TGTGCCTGGATAGGGGTTCCTAATTCACCCCTCCACTTT
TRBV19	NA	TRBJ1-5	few	CASSFPDMSNQPQHF	TGTGCCAGTAGTTTCCCCGACATGAGCAATCAGCCCCAGCATTTT
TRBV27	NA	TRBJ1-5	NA	CASSLRYSNQPQHF	TGTGCCAGCAGTCTGAGATATAGCAATCAGCCCCAGCATTTT
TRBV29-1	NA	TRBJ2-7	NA	CSVERQTGEQYF	TGCAGCGTTGAAAGGCAAACGGGGGAGCAGTACTTC
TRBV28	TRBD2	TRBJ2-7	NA	CASSRREMGLAGEDYEQYF	TGTGCCAGCAGTCGCCGGGAGATGGGACTAGCGGGAGAGGACTACGAGCAGTACTTC
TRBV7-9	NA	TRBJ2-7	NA	CASSFLTGTHEQYF	TGTGCCAGCAGCTTCCTCACAGGGACCCACGAGCAGTACTTC
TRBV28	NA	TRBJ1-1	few	CASSSGGGGSNTEAFF	TGTGCCAGCAGTTCGGGTGGCGGGGGCTCTAACACTGAAGCTTTCTTT
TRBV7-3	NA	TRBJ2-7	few	CASSPDRSSYEQYF	TGTGCCAGCAGCCCAGACAGGAGCTCCTACGAGCAGTACTTC
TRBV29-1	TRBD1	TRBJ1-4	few	CSVAGGAGEKLFF	TGCAGCGTAGCAGGGGGCGCGGGTGAAAAACTGTTTTTT
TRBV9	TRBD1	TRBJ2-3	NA	CASSVRDRATDTQYF	TGTGCCAGCAGCGTCCGGGACAGGGCGACAGATACGCAGTATTTT
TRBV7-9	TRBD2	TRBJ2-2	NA	CASSFYPSGRLTGELFF	TGTGCCAGCAGCTTCTATCCTAGCGGGAGATTGACCGGGGAGCTGTTTTTT
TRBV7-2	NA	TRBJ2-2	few	CASSLAGSTGELFF	TGTGCCAGCAGCTTGGCGGGAAGTACCGGGGAGCTGTTTTTT
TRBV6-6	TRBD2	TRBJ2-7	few	CASKDFSGVGSYEQYF	TGTGCCAGCAAGGATTTCAGCGGGGTCGGCTCCTACGAGCAGTACTTC
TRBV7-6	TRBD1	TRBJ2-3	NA	CASSLAMGQGAPPDTQYF	TGTGCCAGCAGCTTAGCGATGGGACAGGGGGCGCCTCCAGATACGCAGTATTTT
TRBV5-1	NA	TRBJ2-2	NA	CASSLSPGAHTGELFF	TGCGCCAGCAGCTTATCCCCAGGGGCCCACACCGGGGAGCTGTTTTTT
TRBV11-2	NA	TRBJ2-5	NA	CASSRTLAEETQYF	TGTGCCAGCAGCAGGACTCTGGCGGAAGAGACCCAGTACTTC
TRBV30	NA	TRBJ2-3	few	CAWTRGSTDTQYF	TGTGCCTGGACTCGGGGTAGCACAGATACGCAGTATTTT
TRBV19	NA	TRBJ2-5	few	CASSIVGAKETQYF	TGTGCCAGTAGTATAGTGGGGGCTAAGGAGACCCAGTACTTC
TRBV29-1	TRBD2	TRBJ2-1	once	CSVGTSGDNEQFF	TGCAGCGTCGGGACTAGCGGAGACAATGAGCAGTTCTTC
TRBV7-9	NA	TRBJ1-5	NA	CASSLVEYQPQHF	TGTGCCAGCAGCCTTGTTGAGTACCAGCCCCAGCATTTT
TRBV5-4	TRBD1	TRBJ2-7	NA	CASTVQGTYEQYF	TGTGCCAGCACTGTACAGGGGACCTACGAGCAGTACTTC
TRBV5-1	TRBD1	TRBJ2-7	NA	CASSLGQGGFDEQYF	TGCGCCAGCAGCTTGGGACAGGGGGGATTCGACGAGCAGTACTTC
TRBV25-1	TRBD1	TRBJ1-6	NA	CASSALPTGVNSPLHF	TGTGCCAGCAGTGCCCTACCGACAGGGGTCAATTCACCCCTCCACTTT
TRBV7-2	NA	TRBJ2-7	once	CASSPYRSSYEQYF	TGTGCCAGCAGCCCGTACAGGAGCTCCTACGAGCAGTACTTC
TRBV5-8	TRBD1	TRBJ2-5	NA	CASSLVTGPEETQYF	TGTGCCAGCAGCTTGGTGACAGGGCCCGAAGAGACCCAGTACTTC
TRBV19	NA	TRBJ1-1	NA	CASSPYRGGSTEAFF	TGTGCCAGTAGTCCGTACCGAGGAGGGAGCACTGAAGCTTTCTTT
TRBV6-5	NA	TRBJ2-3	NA	CASSLELGVQYF	TGTGCCAGCAGTCTTGAGCTCGGAGTGCAGTATTTT
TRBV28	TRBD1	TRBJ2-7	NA	CASSAQGAYEQYF	TGTGCCAGCAGTGCACAGGGGGCCTACGAGCAGTACTTC
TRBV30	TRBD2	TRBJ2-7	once	CAWSVVGGQNEQYF	TGTGCCTGGAGTGTAGTGGGAGGGCAAAACGAGCAGTACTTC